This T cell receptor (beta chain) was retrieved from a study of blood T cell repertoires in COVID-19. Sequencing was performed with immunoSEQ multiplex PCR; in TCRdb, only in-frame clones are kept and a portion is missing. Of hundreds of thousands of clones listed, around nine tenths are singletons. The V gene's germline CDR1 is SGHTA and CDR2 FQGNSA. V dropped 2 bases and J dropped 10; count of bases not matched to a gene: 13. CDR3 size: 16 residues. The sequence was collected from a man aged 40-49 years with acute or convalescent COVID-19. V is TRBV7-2 and J is TRBJ2-1, with TRBD2 matching 8 bases. The sequenced sample was peripheral blood. CDR3 nucleotides: TGTGCCAGCAGCTTAAGGTGGTCGGGGGGGACTGGCGAGCAGTTCTTC. Its protein is CASSLRWSGGTGEQFF.